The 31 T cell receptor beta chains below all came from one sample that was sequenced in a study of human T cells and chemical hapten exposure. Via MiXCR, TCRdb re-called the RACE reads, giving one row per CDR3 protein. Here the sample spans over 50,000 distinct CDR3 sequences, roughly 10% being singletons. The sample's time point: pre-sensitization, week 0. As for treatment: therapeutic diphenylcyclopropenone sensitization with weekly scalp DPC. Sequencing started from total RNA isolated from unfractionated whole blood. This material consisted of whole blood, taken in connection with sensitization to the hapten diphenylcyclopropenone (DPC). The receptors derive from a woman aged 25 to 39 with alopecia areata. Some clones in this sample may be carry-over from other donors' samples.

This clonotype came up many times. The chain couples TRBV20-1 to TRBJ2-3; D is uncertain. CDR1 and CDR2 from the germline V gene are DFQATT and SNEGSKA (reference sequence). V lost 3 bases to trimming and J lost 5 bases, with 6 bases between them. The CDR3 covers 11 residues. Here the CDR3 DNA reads TGCAGTGCTAGGCTACGAGATACGCAGTATTTT. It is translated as CSARLRDTQYF.

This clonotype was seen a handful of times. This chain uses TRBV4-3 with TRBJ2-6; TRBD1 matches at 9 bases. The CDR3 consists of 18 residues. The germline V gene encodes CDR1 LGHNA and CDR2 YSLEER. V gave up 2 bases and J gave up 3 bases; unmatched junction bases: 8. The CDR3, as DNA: TGCGCCAGCAGCCAAAACGCCGGGACAGGGAGTGGGGCCAACGTCCTGACTTTC. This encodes CASSQNAGTGSGANVLTF.

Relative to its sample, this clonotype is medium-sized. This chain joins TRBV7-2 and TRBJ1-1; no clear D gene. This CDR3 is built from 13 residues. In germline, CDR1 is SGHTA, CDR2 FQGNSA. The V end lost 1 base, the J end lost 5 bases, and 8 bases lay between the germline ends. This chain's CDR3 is CASSLVGNTEAFF. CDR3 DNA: TGTGCCAGCAGCTTAGTGGGAAATACTGAAGCTTTCTTT.

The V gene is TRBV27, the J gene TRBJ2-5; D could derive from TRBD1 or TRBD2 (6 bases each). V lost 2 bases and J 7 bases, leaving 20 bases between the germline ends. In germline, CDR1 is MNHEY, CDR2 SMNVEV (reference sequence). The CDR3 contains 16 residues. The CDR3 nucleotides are TGTGCCAGCAGTTTAACGGGGGCGCGCGGGTCGGGGACCCAGTACTTC. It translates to CASSLTGARGSGTQYF.

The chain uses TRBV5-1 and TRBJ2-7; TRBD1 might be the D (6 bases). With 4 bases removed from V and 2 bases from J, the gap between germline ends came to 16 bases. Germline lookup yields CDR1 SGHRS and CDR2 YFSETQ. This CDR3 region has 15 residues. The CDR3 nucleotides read TGCGCCAGCAGCCCCTCCCCAGGGGATGCCTACGAGCAGTACTTC. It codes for CASSPSPGDAYEQYF.

DNA for the CDR3: TGTGCCAGCAGCCAAGACCCGGTGGGCAGGGGGCGGTTACTAGAGTACTTC. Its protein product is CASSQDPVGRGRLLEYF. This sequence joins TRBV3-1 and TRBJ2-7; TRBD1 matches 8 bases. Germline values: CDR1 LGHDT, CDR2 YNNKEL (reference sequence). The V segment lost 0 bases and the J segment 11 bases; nucleotides outside the gene matches: 18. This CDR3 is 17 amino acids long.

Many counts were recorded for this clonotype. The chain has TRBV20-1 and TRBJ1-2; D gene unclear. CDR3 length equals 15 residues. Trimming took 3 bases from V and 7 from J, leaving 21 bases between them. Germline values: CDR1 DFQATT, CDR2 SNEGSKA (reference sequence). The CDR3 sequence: CSARGSGFLLSGYTF. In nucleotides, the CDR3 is TGCAGTGCTAGGGGATCCGGGTTTTTGCTGAGTGGCTACACCTTC.

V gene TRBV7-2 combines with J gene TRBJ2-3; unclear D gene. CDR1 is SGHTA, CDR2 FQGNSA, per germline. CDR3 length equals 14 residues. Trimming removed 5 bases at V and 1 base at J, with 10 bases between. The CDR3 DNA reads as TGTGCCAGCAGCCCAGTGTCAGGCACAGATACGCAGTATTTT. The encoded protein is CASSPVSGTDTQYF. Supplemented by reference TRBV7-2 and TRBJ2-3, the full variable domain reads GAGVSQSPSNKVTEKGKDVELRCDPISGHTALYWYRQSLGQGLEFLIYFQGNSAPDKSGLPSDRFSAERTGGSVSTLTIQRTQQEDSAVYLCASSPVSGTDTQYFGPGTRLTVL.

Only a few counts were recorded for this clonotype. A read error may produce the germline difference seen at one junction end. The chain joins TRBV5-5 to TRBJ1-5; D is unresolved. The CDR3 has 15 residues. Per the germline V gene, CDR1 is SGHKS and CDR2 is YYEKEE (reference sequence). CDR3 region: CASSLAGTSTQPQHF. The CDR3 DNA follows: TGTGCCAGCAGCTTGGCAGGAACTAGCACTCAGCCCCAGCATTTT.

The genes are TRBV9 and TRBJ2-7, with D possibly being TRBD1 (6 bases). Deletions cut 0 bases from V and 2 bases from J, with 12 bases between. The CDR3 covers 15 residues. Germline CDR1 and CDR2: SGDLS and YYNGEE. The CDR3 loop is CASSVGTAPTYEQYF. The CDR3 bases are TGTGCCAGCAGCGTAGGGACAGCCCCGACCTACGAGCAGTACTTC.

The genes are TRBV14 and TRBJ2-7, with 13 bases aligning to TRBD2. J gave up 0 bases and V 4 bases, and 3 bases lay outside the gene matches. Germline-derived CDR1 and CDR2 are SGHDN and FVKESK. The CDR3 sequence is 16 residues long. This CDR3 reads CASSPRTSGGSYEQYF. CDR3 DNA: TGTGCCAGCAGCCCACGGACTAGCGGGGGCTCCTACGAGCAGTACTTC.

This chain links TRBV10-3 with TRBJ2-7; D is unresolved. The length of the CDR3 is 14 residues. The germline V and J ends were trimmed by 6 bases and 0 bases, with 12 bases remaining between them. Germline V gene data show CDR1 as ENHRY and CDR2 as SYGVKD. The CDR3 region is CAIRDGYSSYEQYF. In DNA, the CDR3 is TGTGCCATCAGGGACGGTTACAGCTCCTACGAGCAGTACTTC.

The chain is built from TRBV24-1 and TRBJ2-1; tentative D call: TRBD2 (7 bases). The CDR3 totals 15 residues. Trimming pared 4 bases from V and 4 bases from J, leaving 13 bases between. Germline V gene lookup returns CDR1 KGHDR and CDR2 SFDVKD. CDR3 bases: TGTGCCACCAGTGAGGGGGGGGCCGTGTACAATGAGCAGTTCTTC. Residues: CATSEGGAVYNEQFF.

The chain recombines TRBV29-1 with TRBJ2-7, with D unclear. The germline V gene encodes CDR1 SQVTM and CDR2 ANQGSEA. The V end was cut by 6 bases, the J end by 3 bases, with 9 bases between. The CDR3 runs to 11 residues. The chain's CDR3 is CSVGRGYEQYF. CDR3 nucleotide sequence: TGCAGCGTAGGGCGAGGCTACGAGCAGTACTTC.

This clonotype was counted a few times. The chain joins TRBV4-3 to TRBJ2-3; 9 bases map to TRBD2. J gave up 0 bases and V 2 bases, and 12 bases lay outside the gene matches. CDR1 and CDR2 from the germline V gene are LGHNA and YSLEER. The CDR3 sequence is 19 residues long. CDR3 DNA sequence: TGCGCCAGCAGCCAACAACCGGTGGGCGGGGGGGCTAGCACAGATACGCAGTATTTT. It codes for CASSQQPVGGGASTDTQYF.

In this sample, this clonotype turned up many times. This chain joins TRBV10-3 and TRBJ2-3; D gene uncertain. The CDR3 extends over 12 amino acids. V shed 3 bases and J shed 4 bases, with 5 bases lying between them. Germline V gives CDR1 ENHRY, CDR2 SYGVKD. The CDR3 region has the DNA TGTGCCATCAGTGACGAGGCAGATACGCAGTATTTT. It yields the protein CAISDEADTQYF.

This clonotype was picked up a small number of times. CDR3 bases: TGTGCCAGCACGGGACTGCAAGAGACCCAGTACTTC. The encoded protein is CASTGLQETQYF. The chain is built from TRBV2 and TRBJ2-5; possible D gene TRBD2, 6 bases. Germline CDR1 reads SNHLY; CDR2 reads FYNNEI. Trimming cost V 7 bases and J 2 bases, with 8 bases left between them. The length of the CDR3 is 12 residues.

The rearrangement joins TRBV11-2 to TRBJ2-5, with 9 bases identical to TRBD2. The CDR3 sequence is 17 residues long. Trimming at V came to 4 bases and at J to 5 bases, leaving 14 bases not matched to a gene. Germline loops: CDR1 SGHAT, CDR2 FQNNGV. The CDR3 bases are TGTGCCAGCAGCTCCCGTCGTGCTAGCGGGGTGTCTGAGACCCAGTACTTC. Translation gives CASSSRRASGVSETQYF. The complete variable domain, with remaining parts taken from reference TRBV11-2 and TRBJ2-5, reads EAGVAQSPRYKIIEKRQSVAFWCNPISGHATLYWYQQILGQGPKLLIQFQNNGVVDDSQLPKDRFSAERLKGVDSTLKIQPAKLEDSAVYLCASSSRRASGVSETQYFGPGTRLLVL.

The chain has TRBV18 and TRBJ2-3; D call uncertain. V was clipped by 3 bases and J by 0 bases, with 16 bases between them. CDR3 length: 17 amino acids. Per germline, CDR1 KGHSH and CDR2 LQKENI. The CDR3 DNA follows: TGTGCCAGCTCACCGAGTTTGGCAGCCTCTAGCACAGATACGCAGTATTTT. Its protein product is CASSPSLAASSTDTQYF.

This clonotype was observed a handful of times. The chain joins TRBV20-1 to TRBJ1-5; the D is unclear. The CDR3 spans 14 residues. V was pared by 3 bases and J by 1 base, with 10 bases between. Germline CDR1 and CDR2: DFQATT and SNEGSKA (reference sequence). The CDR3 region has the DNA TGCAGTGCTAGGCGGCAGACGAGCAATCAGCCCCAGCATTTT. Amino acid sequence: CSARRQTSNQPQHF.

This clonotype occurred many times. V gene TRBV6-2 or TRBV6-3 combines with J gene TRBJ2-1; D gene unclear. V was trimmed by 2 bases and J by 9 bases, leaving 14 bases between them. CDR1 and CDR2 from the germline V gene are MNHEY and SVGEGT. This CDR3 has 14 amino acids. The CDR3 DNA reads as TGTGCCAGCAGTTACAAAGGAGCGCGCGCTGAGCAGTTCTTC. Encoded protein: CASSYKGARAEQFF.

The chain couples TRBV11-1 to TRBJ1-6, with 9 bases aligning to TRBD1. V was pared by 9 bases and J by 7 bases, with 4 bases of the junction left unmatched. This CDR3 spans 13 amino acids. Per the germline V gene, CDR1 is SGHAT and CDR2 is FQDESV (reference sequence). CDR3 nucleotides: TGTGCCAGTCGGGGACAGGGAAATTCACCCCTCCACTTT. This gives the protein CASRGQGNSPLHF.

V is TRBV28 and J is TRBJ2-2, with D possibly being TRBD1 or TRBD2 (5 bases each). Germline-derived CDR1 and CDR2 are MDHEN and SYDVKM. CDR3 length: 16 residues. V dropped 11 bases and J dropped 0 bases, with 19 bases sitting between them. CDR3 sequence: CAGQPGPGPNTGELFF. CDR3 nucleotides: TGTGCCGGCCAACCGGGGCCGGGCCCGAACACCGGGGAGCTGTTTTTT.

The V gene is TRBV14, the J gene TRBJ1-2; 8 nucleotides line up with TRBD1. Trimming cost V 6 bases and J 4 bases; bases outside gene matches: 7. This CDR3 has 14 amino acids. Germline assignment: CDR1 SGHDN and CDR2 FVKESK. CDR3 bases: TGTGCCAGCAGTCTAAGACAGGGGACCTATGGCTACACCTTC. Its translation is CASSLRQGTYGYTF.

CDR3 residues: CASSPGTVGELFF. Here the CDR3 DNA reads TGTGCCAGCAGCCCCGGGACAGTAGGCGAACTGTTTTTT. The V gene is TRBV7-2, the J gene TRBJ1-4; TRBD1 matches 7 bases. V gave up 5 bases and J gave up 12 bases; unmatched junction bases: 9. The CDR3 is 13 residues long. Germline V gene sequence: CDR1 SGHTA, CDR2 FQGNSA.

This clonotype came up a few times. The CDR3 is CASSSTHPGQGGDNYGYTF. CDR3 DNA: TGTGCCAGCAGCTCCACCCACCCGGGACAGGGAGGAGATAACTATGGCTACACCTTC. V and J are TRBV7-9 and TRBJ1-2; 9 bases are shared with TRBD1. The germline V gene has CDR1 SEHNR and CDR2 FQNEAQ (reference sequence). The CDR3 is made up of 19 amino acids. V lost 4 bases to trimming and J lost 1 base; unmatched junction nucleotides: 16.

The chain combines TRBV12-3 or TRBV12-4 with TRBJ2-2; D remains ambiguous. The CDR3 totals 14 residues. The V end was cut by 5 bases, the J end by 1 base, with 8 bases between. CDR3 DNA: TGTGCCAGCAGTCTGAACCAGAACACCGGGGAGCTGTTTTTT. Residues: CASSLNQNTGELFF.

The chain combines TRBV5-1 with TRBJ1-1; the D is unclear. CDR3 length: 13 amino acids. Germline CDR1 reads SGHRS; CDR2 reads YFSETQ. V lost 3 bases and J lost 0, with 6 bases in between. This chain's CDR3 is CASSSAVNTEAFF. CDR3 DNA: TGCGCCAGCAGCTCTGCGGTGAACACTGAAGCTTTCTTT.

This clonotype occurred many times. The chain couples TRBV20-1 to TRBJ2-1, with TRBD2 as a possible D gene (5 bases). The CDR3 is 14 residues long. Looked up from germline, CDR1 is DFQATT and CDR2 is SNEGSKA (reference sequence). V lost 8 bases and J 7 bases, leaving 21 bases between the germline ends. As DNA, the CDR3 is TGCAGTACCTATAGCTCATCCAGGAGGAATGAGCAGTTCTTC. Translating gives CSTYSSSRRNEQFF.

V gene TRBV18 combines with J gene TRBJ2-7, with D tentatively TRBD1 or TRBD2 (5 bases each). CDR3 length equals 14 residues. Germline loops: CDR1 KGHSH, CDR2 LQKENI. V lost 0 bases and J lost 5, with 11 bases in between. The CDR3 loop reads CASSPPGVGNEQYF. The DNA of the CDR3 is TGTGCCAGCTCACCACCGGGGGTCGGAAACGAGCAGTACTTC.

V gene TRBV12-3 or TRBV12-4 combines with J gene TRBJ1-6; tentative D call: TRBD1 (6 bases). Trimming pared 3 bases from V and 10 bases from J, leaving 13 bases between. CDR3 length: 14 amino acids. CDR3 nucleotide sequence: TGTGCCAGCAGTTTGAGGGGGTCTGGGTCACCCCTCCACTTT. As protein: CASSLRGSGSPLHF.